Listed here are 30 T cell receptor beta chains from one sample, sequenced in a study of cytomegalovirus exposure and HLA in healthy donors. The PCR made use of 60 Vbeta and 13 Jbeta primers. Using immunoSEQ multiplex PCR, the repertoire was profiled, and TCRdb retains in-frame clones only, with some absent. The sample carries about 150,000 clones, around four fifths recorded once. The sample consisted of PBMCs. These receptors were taken from a woman in her 30s in good health and CMV-seronegative.

The chain is built from TRBV7-2 and TRBJ1-5; TRBD1 aligns across 8 bases. Germline trimming cut 5 bases from V and 7 bases from J; bases unmatched to any gene: 10. The germline gives CDR1 SGHTA, CDR2 FQGNSA. The CDR3 is 15 amino acids. CDR3 nucleotides: TGTGCCAGCAGCCTAACCCAGGGGGCAGGCCAGCCCCAGCATTTT. This codes for CASSLTQGAGQPQHF.

V is TRBV27 and J is TRBJ1-1; no clear D. V gave up 2 bases and J gave up 1 base, with 8 bases separating them. This CDR3 has 14 residues. Germline CDR1 MNHEY, CDR2 SMNVEV (reference sequence). This CDR3 reads CASSLVSGNTEAFF. The CDR3 DNA follows: TGTGCCAGCAGTTTAGTCTCCGGGAACACTGAAGCTTTCTTT.

The V call is TRBV29-1, the J call TRBJ1-2; a possible D gene is TRBD1 (5 bases). The CDR3 runs to 14 residues. Trimming cost V 1 base and J 3 bases, with 12 bases left between them. CDR1 SQVTM and CDR2 ANQGSEA come from the germline V gene. Written as DNA, the CDR3 is TGCAGCGTTGAAGGGCGGGGGACTCACTATGGCTACACCTTC. Translation gives CSVEGRGTHYGYTF.

The chain links TRBV7-3 to TRBJ2-7, with D maybe TRBD2 (6 bases). The CDR3 covers 14 residues. The germline V gene has CDR1 SGHTA and CDR2 FQGTGA. V was pared by 3 bases and J by 2 bases, with 11 bases between. The CDR3 sequence is CASSFGGAAYEQYF. DNA of the CDR3: TGTGCCAGCAGCTTTGGCGGGGCGGCCTACGAGCAGTACTTC.

This clone was observed a handful of times. This chain links TRBV10-3 with TRBJ1-1, with TRBD1 identical over 7 bases. Germline V CDR1 and CDR2: ENHRY, SYGVKD. J was trimmed by 4 bases and V by 2 bases; bases with no gene match: 10. The CDR3 contains 16 residues. The CDR3 bases are TGTGCCATCAGTGAGAACAGGGGAAGAGGTGGCACTGAAGCTTTCTTT. Protein: CAISENRGRGGTEAFF.

The sample holds one count of this clone. The chain combines TRBV18 with TRBJ1-3; D unclear. This CDR3 has 15 residues. V gave up 6 bases and J gave up 2 bases, with 14 bases separating them. Looked up from germline, CDR1 is KGHSH and CDR2 is LQKENI. CDR3 loop: CASSPISGPGNTIYF. The CDR3 bases are TGTGCCAGCTCCCCGATCAGTGGCCCTGGAAACACCATATATTTT.

The rearrangement uses TRBV30 and TRBJ1-1; D might be TRBD1 (5 bases). Germline assignment: CDR1 GTSNPN and CDR2 SVGIG (reference sequence). The CDR3 is 13 amino acids. V lost 4 bases to trimming and J lost 0 bases, with 9 bases between them. Here the CDR3 reads CAWIGALNTEAFF. The CDR3, as DNA: TGTGCCTGGATTGGGGCCCTGAACACTGAAGCTTTCTTT.

This clone is a singleton in its sample. The chain uses TRBV10-2 and TRBJ1-3; 7 nucleotides agree with TRBD1. The ends lost 5 bases at V and 2 bases at J; junction bases unmatched: 3. Germline values: CDR1 WSHSY, CDR2 SAAADI. The CDR3 extends over 14 amino acids. The CDR3 is CASSRQGTGNTIYF. CDR3 nucleotide sequence: TGCGCCAGCAGTCGACAGGGAACTGGAAACACCATATATTTT.

This clone appeared a few times. V gene TRBV5-8 combines with J gene TRBJ1-1, with a tentative D call TRBD1 (5 bases). Trimming pared 4 bases from V and 4 bases from J, leaving 11 bases between. The CDR3 is 13 amino acids. Germline CDR1 SGHTS, CDR2 YDEGEE. Written as DNA, the CDR3 is TGTGCCAGCAGCAGGGACGGGGGCACTGAAGCTTTCTTT. Residues: CASSRDGGTEAFF.

CDR3 sequence: CASSINLGQGAGEQFF. CDR3 nucleotide sequence: TGTGCCAGTAGTATCAATTTAGGACAGGGGGCCGGTGAGCAGTTCTTC. The chain uses TRBV19 and TRBJ2-1; TRBD1 matches 11 bases. The V segment lost 3 bases and the J segment 9 bases; nucleotides outside the gene matches: 10. The CDR3 spans 16 residues. The germline V gene encodes CDR1 LNHDA and CDR2 SQIVND (reference sequence).

This clone was recorded a few times. This rearrangement joins TRBV5-1 to TRBJ2-1, with D maybe TRBD2 (6 bases). Looked up from germline, CDR1 is SGHRS and CDR2 is YFSETQ. The CDR3 sequence is 18 residues long. Trimming left V 4 bases short and J 0 bases short, with 20 bases between. CDR3 residues: CASSGPGMSGDSYNEQFF. CDR3 bases: TGCGCCAGCAGCGGCCCAGGTATGTCGGGGGACTCCTACAATGAGCAGTTCTTC.

The rearrangement joins TRBV6-5 to TRBJ2-3; unclear D gene. Trimming left V 0 bases short and J 8 bases short, with 12 bases between. The CDR3 length is 14 residues. Looked up from germline, CDR1 is MNHEY and CDR2 is SVGAGI. The CDR3: CASSYSAIGFTQYF. CDR3 nucleotides: TGTGCCAGCAGTTACTCGGCAATTGGTTTTACGCAGTATTTT.

This clone was counted a single time. The DNA for the CDR3 is TGTGCCAGCGCAGGCGCGGGGTTAACGCAGTATTTT. Translating gives CASAGAGLTQYF. V usage is TRBV7-9 and J usage is TRBJ2-3, with D possibly matching TRBD2 (6 bases). CDR1 is SEHNR, CDR2 FQNEAQ, per germline (reference sequence). Trimming took off 8 bases at V and 9 bases at J, with 15 bases between the two ends. This CDR3 is built from 12 residues.

The V and J genes are TRBV2 and TRBJ2-3; D possibly corresponds to TRBD2 (6 bases). Trimming stripped 6 bases from V and 2 bases from J, with 21 bases between. Germline assignment: CDR1 SNHLY and CDR2 FYNNEI. The CDR3 extends over 17 amino acids. The chain's CDR3 is CASSGSGAIPFTDTQYF. Written as DNA, the CDR3 is TGTGCCAGCAGCGGTAGCGGAGCTATCCCATTCACAGATACGCAGTATTTT. Looking up the rest from reference TRBV2 and TRBJ2-3 gives the full variable domain: EPEVTQTPSHQVTQMGQEVILRCVPISNHLYFYWYRQILGQKVEFLVSFYNNEISEKSEIFDDQFSVERPDGSNFTLKIRSTKLEDSAMYFCASSGSGAIPFTDTQYFGPGTRLTVL.

The genes are TRBV7-9 and TRBJ1-5, with D possibly TRBD1 on 5 matching bases. Trimming removed 3 bases from V and 6 bases from J, with 9 bases in between. Germline V gene data show CDR1 as SEHNR and CDR2 as FQNEAQ (reference sequence). The CDR3 loop spans 13 amino acids. The DNA of the CDR3 is TGTGCCAGCAGCTTGGGGGAGGGTCAGCCCCAGCATTTT. Its translation: CASSLGEGQPQHF.

The chain couples TRBV2 to TRBJ2-5; D is unclear. This CDR3 comprises 12 residues. Trimming removed 3 bases at V and 0 bases at J, with 2 bases between. The germline gives CDR1 SNHLY, CDR2 FYNNEI. CDR3 nucleotides: TGTGCCAGCAGTGACAACCAAGAGACCCAGTACTTC. Amino acids: CASSDNQETQYF. Full variable domain (missing parts from reference TRBV2 and TRBJ2-5): EPEVTQTPSHQVTQMGQEVILRCVPISNHLYFYWYRQILGQKVEFLVSFYNNEISEKSEIFDDQFSVERPDGSNFTLKIRSTKLEDSAMYFCASSDNQETQYFGPGTRLLVL.

The gene calls are TRBV9 and TRBJ2-5, with 9 positions matching TRBD2. The CDR3 has 16 residues. J was trimmed by 3 bases and V by 0 bases; bases with no gene match: 6. The germline V gene encodes CDR1 SGDLS and CDR2 YYNGEE. As DNA, the CDR3 is TGTGCCAGCAGCGTAGTTGCGGGGGGGCTTGAAGAGACCCAGTACTTC. Translation: CASSVVAGGLEETQYF. The whole variable domain, remainder taken from reference TRBV9 and TRBJ2-5, is DSGVTQTPKHLITATGQRVTLRCSPRSGDLSVYWYQQSLDQGLQFLIQYYNGEERAKGNILERFSAQQFPDLHSELNLSSLELGDSALYFCASSVVAGGLEETQYFGPGTRLLVL.

V usage is TRBV15 and J usage is TRBJ1-6; 11 bases line up with TRBD1. The CDR3 is made up of 14 amino acids. The V gene end was trimmed by 5 bases and the J gene end by 9 bases; junction bases not matched to a gene: 3. Germline V lookup: CDR1 LNHNV, CDR2 YYDKDF (reference sequence). The CDR3, as DNA: TGTGCCACCAGCCCCGGGACAGGGGGTTCACCCCTCCACTTT. Translating gives CATSPGTGGSPLHF. Variable domain in full (rest from reference TRBV15 and TRBJ1-6): DAMVIQNPRYQVTQFGKPVTLSCSQTLNHNVMYWYQQKSSQAPKLLFHYYDKDFNNEADTPDNFQSRRPNTSFCFLDIRSPGLGDTAMYLCATSPGTGGSPLHFGNGTRLTVT.

The genes are TRBV4-1 and TRBJ2-7; 9 nucleotides match TRBD1. The CDR3 extends over 17 amino acids. Germline-derived CDR1 and CDR2 are MGHRA and YSYEKL. Losses at the gene ends were 0 bases for V and 2 bases for J; bases not matched to a gene: 8. The DNA of the CDR3 is TGCGCCAGCAGCCAAGATCGTGAAAGGACAGGGGCCTACGAGCAGTACTTC. It translates to CASSQDRERTGAYEQYF.

A remark on this clone: A junction end diverges from the germline sequence, so it may reflect a read error. This chain joins TRBV5-5 and TRBJ2-3; 7 nucleotides line up with TRBD1. The germline V gene has CDR1 SGHKS and CDR2 YYEKEE (reference sequence). The CDR3 length is 12 residues. The CDR3 DNA reads as TGTGCCAGCAGCTTGAATCCAACAGGGGAACATTTT. It codes for CASSLNPTGEHF.

The rearrangement uses TRBV6-5 and TRBJ2-7; the match to TRBD2 covers 8 bases. The CDR3 sequence is 14 residues long. In germline, CDR1 is MNHEY, CDR2 SVGAGI. Unmatched junction bases numbered 4, after V lost 4 bases and J lost 2 bases. The CDR3 here is CASSLLAGPYEQYF. DNA for the CDR3: TGTGCCAGCAGTTTATTAGCGGGACCCTACGAGCAGTACTTC.

V usage is TRBV12-5 and J usage is TRBJ2-1, with 14 nucleotides matching TRBD2. V trimming: 4 bases; J trimming: 9 bases; junction bases outside the gene matches: 5. The CDR3 runs to 15 residues. The germline V gene encodes CDR1 LGHNT and CDR2 FRNRAP. The CDR3 region is CASGSRLAGGREQFF. For the CDR3, the DNA is TGTGCTAGTGGTTCCCGACTAGCGGGGGGGCGTGAGCAGTTCTTC. Using reference TRBV12-5 and TRBJ2-1 for the parts outside the CDR3, the full variable domain is DARVTQTPRHKVTEMGQEVTMRCQPILGHNTVFWYRQTMMQGLELLAYFRNRAPLDDSGMPKDRFSAEMPDATLATLKIQPSEPRDSAVYFCASGSRLAGGREQFFGPGTRLTVL.

The CDR3, as DNA: TGTGCCAGCAGTCCGGGACAGGGGGCTAACTATGGCTACACCTTC. As protein: CASSPGQGANYGYTF. The gene calls are TRBV6-5 and TRBJ1-2; 11 nucleotides align to TRBD1. Germline assignment: CDR1 MNHEY and CDR2 SVGAGI. Trimming removed 5 bases from V and 0 bases from J; junction bases left unmatched: 2. The CDR3 is 15 amino acids.

The V call is TRBV28, the J call TRBJ1-1; D remains ambiguous. The germline V gene has CDR1 MDHEN and CDR2 SYDVKM. CDR3 length: 14 residues. Trimming pared 8 bases from V and 1 base from J, leaving 14 bases between. The CDR3 region has the DNA TGTGCCAGCTGGGCCTTGTCAGGGAACACTGAAGCTTTCTTT. Its translation is CASWALSGNTEAFF.

This chain joins TRBV2 and TRBJ1-1; 10 positions match TRBD1. V was clipped by 6 bases and J by 5 bases; unmatched bases: 6. Germline V gene lookup returns CDR1 SNHLY and CDR2 FYNNEI. CDR3 length equals 14 residues. CDR3 amino acids: CASSLGQGETEAFF. The CDR3 DNA reads as TGTGCCAGCAGCCTAGGACAGGGGGAAACTGAAGCTTTCTTT.

V and J are TRBV2 and TRBJ2-5, with TRBD1 matching 7 bases. The J call may be mistaken, given a closer DNA end match to TRBJ2-7. CDR1 and CDR2 (germline): SNHLY, FYNNEI. The CDR3 consists of 14 residues. The CDR3 reads CASSERDRDHEQYF. As DNA, the CDR3 is TGTGCCAGCAGTGAAAGAGACAGGGACCACGAGCAGTACTTC.

The chain uses TRBV6-6 and TRBJ1-2; tentative D call: TRBD1 (6 bases). CDR1 is MNHNY and CDR2 is SVGAGI in the germline V gene (reference sequence). V dropped 6 bases and J dropped 3 bases, with 8 bases sitting between them. The CDR3 is 12 amino acids. The CDR3 reads CASRGQHYGYTF. The CDR3 DNA reads TGTGCCAGCAGGGGACAACACTATGGCTACACCTTC.

This clone was observed a handful of times. V is TRBV5-1 and J is TRBJ1-4, with 8 positions matching TRBD1. V shed 4 bases and J 4 bases; nucleotides not matched to a gene: 15. The CDR3 totals 18 residues. CDR1 and CDR2 from the germline V gene are SGHRS and YFSETQ. CDR3 loop: CASSTGQGGRLGNEKLFF. CDR3 DNA sequence: TGCGCCAGCAGCACCGGACAGGGTGGTCGGCTGGGTAATGAAAAACTGTTTTTT. The full variable domain, its missing parts supplied by reference TRBV5-1 and TRBJ1-4, is KAGVTQTPRYLIKTRGQQVTLSCSPISGHRSVSWYQQTPGQGLQFLFEYFSETQRNKGNFPGRFSGRQFSNSRSEMNVSTLELGDSALYLCASSTGQGGRLGNEKLFFGSGTQLSVL.

Only one count was recorded for this clone. The chain has TRBV18 and TRBJ1-4, with D possibly TRBD1 on 6 matching bases. CDR3 length equals 14 residues. The germline CDR1 and CDR2 sequences are KGHSH and LQKENI. V lost 3 bases, J lost 8 bases, and 13 bases lay in between. CDR3 protein: CASSPGQKSEKLFF. CDR3 nucleotides: TGTGCCAGCTCACCTGGACAGAAGAGCGAAAAACTGTTTTTT.

The chain has TRBV10-3 and TRBJ2-7; TRBD2 matches at 8 bases. The V segment lost 3 bases and the J segment 4 bases; nucleotides outside the gene matches: 5. The CDR3 contains 14 residues. Germline-derived CDR1 and CDR2 are ENHRY and SYGVKD. CDR3 sequence reads: CAISDSGGGYEQYF. The DNA of the CDR3 is TGTGCCATCAGTGACTCGGGAGGGGGTTACGAGCAGTACTTC.